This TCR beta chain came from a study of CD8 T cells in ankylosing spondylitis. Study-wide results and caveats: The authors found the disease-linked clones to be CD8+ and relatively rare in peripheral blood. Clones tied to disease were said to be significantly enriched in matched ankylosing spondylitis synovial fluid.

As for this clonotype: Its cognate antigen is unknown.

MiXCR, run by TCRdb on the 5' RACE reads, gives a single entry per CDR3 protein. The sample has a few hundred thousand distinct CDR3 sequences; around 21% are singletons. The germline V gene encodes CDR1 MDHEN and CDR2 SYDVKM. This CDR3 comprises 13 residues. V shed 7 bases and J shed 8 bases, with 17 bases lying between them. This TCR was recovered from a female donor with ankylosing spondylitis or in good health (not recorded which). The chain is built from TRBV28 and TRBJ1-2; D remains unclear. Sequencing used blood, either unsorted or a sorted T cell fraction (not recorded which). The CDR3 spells CASTWEGRDGYTF. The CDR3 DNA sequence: TGTGCCAGCACCTGGGAAGGGAGAGACGGCTACACCTTC.